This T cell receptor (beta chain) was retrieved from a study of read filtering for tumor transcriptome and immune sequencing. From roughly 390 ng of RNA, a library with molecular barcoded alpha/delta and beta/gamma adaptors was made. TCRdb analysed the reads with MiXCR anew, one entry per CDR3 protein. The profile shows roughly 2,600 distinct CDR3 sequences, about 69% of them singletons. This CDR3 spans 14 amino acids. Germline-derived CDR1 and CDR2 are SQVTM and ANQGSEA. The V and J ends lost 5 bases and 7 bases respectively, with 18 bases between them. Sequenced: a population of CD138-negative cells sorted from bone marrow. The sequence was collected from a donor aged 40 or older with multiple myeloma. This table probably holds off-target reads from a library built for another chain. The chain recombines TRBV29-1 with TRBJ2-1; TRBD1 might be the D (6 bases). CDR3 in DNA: TGCAGCGTTTTGGACAGCCGCTGGGTAAATGAGCAGTTCTTC. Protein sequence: CSVLDSRWVNEQFF.